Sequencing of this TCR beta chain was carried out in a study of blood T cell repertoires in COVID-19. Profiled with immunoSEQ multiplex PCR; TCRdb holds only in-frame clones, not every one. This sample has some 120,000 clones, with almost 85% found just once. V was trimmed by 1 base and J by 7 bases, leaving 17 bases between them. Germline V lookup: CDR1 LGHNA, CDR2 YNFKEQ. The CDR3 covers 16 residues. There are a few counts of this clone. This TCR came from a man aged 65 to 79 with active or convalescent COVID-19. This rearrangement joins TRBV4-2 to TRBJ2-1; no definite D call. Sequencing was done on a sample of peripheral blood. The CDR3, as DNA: TGTGCCAGCAGCCAAGGGTCCAAAGACGGAGCGAATGAGCAGTTCTTC. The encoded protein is CASSQGSKDGANEQFF.